The 6 T cell receptor beta chains presented below share a single source sample, sequenced in a study of CD8 T cells in Susac syndrome. Reverse transcription of roughly 0.5 to 1 ug RNA used random hexamers. TCRdb redid the calling of the immunoSEQ multiplex PCR reads with MiXCR, one entry per CDR3 protein. This sample has some 150,000 distinct CDR3 sequences; 90% to 96% occur once, and the top ten carry over 0.065%. Specimen: CD4+ T cells from PBMCs. These TCRs come from a human donor with Susac syndrome.

V usage is TRBV20-1 and J usage is TRBJ2-1; 10 bases are shared with TRBD2. The CDR3 covers 13 residues. The J segment lost 7 bases and the V segment lost 5 bases, leaving 5 bases of the junction unmatched. The germline gives CDR1 DFQATT, CDR2 SNEGSKA (reference sequence). CDR3 DNA sequence: TGCAGTGCTGAGCCTAGCGGGGGTAATGAGCAGTTCTTC. Translation: CSAEPSGGNEQFF.

The chain is built from TRBV5-4 and TRBJ2-1; 11 bases fit TRBD2. Germline assignment: CDR1 SGHNT and CDR2 YYREEE (reference sequence). Trimming at V came to 4 bases and at J to 9 bases, leaving 6 bases not matched to a gene. The length of the CDR3 is 14 residues. This CDR3 reads CASSVAGGPLEQFF. The CDR3 region has the DNA TGTGCCAGCAGCGTAGCGGGGGGGCCCCTTGAGCAGTTCTTC.

The V and J genes are TRBV3-1 and TRBJ1-1; the D gene is possibly TRBD1 (5 bases). This CDR3 region has 13 residues. Germline V gene data show CDR1 as LGHDT and CDR2 as YNNKEL (reference sequence). V lost 3 bases and J 1 base, leaving 6 bases between the germline ends. The CDR3 nucleotides read TGTGCCAGCAGCCAGGGGACGAACACTGAAGCTTTCTTT. This encodes CASSQGTNTEAFF. Combining the CDR3 with reference TRBV3-1 and TRBJ1-1 gives the whole variable domain DTAVSQTPKYLVTQMGNDKSIKCEQNLGHDTMYWYKQDSKKFLKIMFSYNNKELIINETVPNRFSPKSPDKAHLNLHINSLELGDSAVYFCASSQGTNTEAFFGQGTRLTVV.

This chain uses TRBV4-1 with TRBJ2-2, with D tentatively TRBD2 (6 bases). Germline V gives CDR1 MGHRA, CDR2 YSYEKL. The CDR3 consists of 16 residues. V dropped 0 bases and J dropped 4 bases, with 12 bases sitting between them. CDR3 protein: CASSQDIAVLTGELFF. The CDR3 nucleotides are TGCGCCAGCAGCCAAGATATAGCGGTCCTCACCGGGGAGCTGTTTTTT.

This chain's CDR3 is CSALLASEQYF. The CDR3 nucleotides are TGCAGCGCTTTACTAGCGTCCGAGCAGTACTTC. The V call is TRBV29-1, the J call TRBJ2-7; 7 nucleotides agree with TRBD2. Germline V CDR1 and CDR2: SQVTM, ANQGSEA. The V segment lost 7 bases and the J segment 6 bases; nucleotides outside the gene matches: 6. The CDR3 extends over 11 amino acids.

V usage is TRBV14 and J usage is TRBJ2-7; 7 positions agree with TRBD2. The CDR3 runs to 14 residues. CDR1 and CDR2 from the germline V gene are SGHDN and FVKESK. Trimming cost V 4 bases and J 3 bases; bases outside gene matches: 6. As DNA, the CDR3 is TGTGCCAGCAGCCTTAGCGGGCCCCACTACGAGCAGTACTTC. It yields the protein CASSLSGPHYEQYF.